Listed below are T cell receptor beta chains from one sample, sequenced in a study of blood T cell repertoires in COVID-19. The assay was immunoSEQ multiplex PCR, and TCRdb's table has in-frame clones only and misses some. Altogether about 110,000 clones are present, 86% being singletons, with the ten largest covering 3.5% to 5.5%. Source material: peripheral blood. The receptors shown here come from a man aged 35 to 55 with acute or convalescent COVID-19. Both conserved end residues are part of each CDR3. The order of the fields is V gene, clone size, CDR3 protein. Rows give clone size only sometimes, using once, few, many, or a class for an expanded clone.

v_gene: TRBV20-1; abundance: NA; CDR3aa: CSASMASGAASTDTQYF
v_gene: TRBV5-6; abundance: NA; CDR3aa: CASSLRTSDQETQYF
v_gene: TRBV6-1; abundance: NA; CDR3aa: CASSVGGDRAKRGQYF
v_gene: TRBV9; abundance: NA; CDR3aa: CASSDRTGGTNEKLFF
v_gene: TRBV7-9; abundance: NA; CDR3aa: CASSSGTGQNGYTF
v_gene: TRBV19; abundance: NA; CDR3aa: CASSPRQGWSGYTF
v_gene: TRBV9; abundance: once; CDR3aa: CASSPHSADRNTEAFF
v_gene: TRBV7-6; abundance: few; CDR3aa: CASSLDDGFTYEQYF
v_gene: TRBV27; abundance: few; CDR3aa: CASSLSTGLGYNEQFF
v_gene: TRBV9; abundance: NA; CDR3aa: CASSAKDSSNEKLFF
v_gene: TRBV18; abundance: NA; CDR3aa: CASSPQLLREQYF
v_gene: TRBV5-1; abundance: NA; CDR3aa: CASSLFGVNTEAFF
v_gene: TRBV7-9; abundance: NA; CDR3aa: CASSIPTGASPEQFF
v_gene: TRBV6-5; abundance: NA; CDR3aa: CASSSTGVNQPQHF
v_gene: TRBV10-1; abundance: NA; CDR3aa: CASSEDREREAFF
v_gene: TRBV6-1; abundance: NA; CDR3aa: CASSAGLVFTGELFF
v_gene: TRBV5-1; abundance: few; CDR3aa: CASSLFGGVNEKLFF
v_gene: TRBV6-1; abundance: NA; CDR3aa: CASSEAGVYGELFF
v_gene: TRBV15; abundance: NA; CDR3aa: CATSRGLANTGELFF
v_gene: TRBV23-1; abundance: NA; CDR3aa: CASSHPPKGLVNQPQHF
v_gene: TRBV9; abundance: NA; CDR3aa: CASSAGTRWNEQFF